This T cell receptor beta chain comes out of a study of immune evolution from preneoplasia to lung adenocarcinoma. The study, taken as a whole, reports: Top clone frequencies peaked in normal lung, apparently declining through invasive adenocarcinoma.

Germline V lookup: CDR1 LNHNV, CDR2 YYDKDF (reference sequence). V lost 5 bases to trimming and J lost 5 bases, with 22 bases between them. The CDR3 has 16 amino acids. Repertoires were generated with immunoSEQ multiplex PCR, while TCRdb's copy carries only in-frame clones and drops some. There are some 7,500 clones in the sample; approximately 85% occur only once, and about 2.6% lies in the top ten. Points on this clone: The antigen is undetermined.

The specimen sequenced was FFPE minimally invasive lung adenocarcinoma tissue. The J gene is TRBJ2-7, the V gene TRBV15; D may be TRBD1 or TRBD2 (7 bases each). This sequence originates from an older person with lung adenocarcinoma. This CDR3 reads CATSRRVRGGRDEQYF. CDR3 sequence (DNA): TGTGCCACCAGCCGACGCGTCAGGGGGGGGCGCGACGAGCAGTACTTC.